The 25 T cell receptor beta chains listed next were all sequenced from one sample in a study of MAIT cells during Salmonella Paratyphi A infection. TCRdb redid the calling of the 5' RACE reads with MiXCR, one entry per CDR3 protein. The sample shows some 1,600 distinct CDR3 sequences, roughly 65% of them seen only once. The sample's time point: after infection, following antibiotic treatment. Valpha7.2+ CD161+ T cells were sorted by flow cytometry as MAIT cells. Overall study results and limits: MAIT TRBV usage was oligoclonal, favouring TRBV20 and TRBV6.

Their antigen targets remain unknown. The sequencing here drew on MAIT cells from blood, taken at the last sampling point of the challenge study. The origin of the receptors is a person aged 18 to 70 who was deliberately infected with Salmonella Paratyphi A in a paratyphoid fever challenge study.

Only one count was recorded for this clonotype. The chain links TRBV20-1 to TRBJ2-3, with D possibly being TRBD1 (5 bases). The germline gives CDR1 DFQATT, CDR2 SNEGSKA (reference sequence). The V gene lost 3 bases and the J gene lost 7 bases, with 20 bases spanning the gap. The CDR3 runs to 15 residues. The chain's CDR3 is CSARGWTQGSYTQYF. CDR3 DNA: TGCAGTGCTAGGGGGTGGACCCAGGGTAGCTATACGCAGTATTTT.

The chain uses TRBV5-1 and TRBJ2-7; TRBD2 agrees at 15 bases. The CDR3 has 16 amino acids. Germline V gene lookup returns CDR1 SGHRS and CDR2 YFSETQ. The V segment lost 4 bases and the J segment 5 bases; nucleotides outside the gene matches: 7. CDR3 nucleotides: TGCGCCAGCAGCGCCGGACTAGCGGGAGGGCCTAACGAGCAGTACTTC. Its translation is CASSAGLAGGPNEQYF.

The chain combines TRBV20-1 with TRBJ2-7, with D hard to call. The CDR3 is 12 amino acids. The ends were cut back, 6 bases at V and 3 bases at J, with 12 bases in the middle. Germline V gives CDR1 DFQATT, CDR2 SNEGSKA (reference sequence). CDR3 sequence reads: CSAERDIYEQYF. DNA for the CDR3: TGCAGTGCGGAGAGAGATATCTACGAGCAGTACTTC.

This clonotype was counted a few times. Given the absence of the conserved phenylalanine or tryptophan at the CDR3 end, a read error is likely. Because the CDR3's place on the DNA is in doubt, the DNA is left out and the CDR3 is given as listed by TCRdb. CDR3 loop: CASSPKGERGKEEGG. This sequence joins TRBV4-3 and TRBJ1-1; the table gives TRBD1 as D, unverified against the DNA. The CDR3 is 15 amino acids long, termini counted. Germline-derived CDR1 and CDR2 are LGHNA and YSLEER.

This clonotype is termed large (0.1 to 1%). V gene TRBV6-2 or TRBV6-3 combines with J gene TRBJ2-7; 8 positions match TRBD2. V was pared by 8 bases and J by 5 bases, with 14 bases of the junction left unmatched. This CDR3 has 15 residues. Germline values: CDR1 MNHEY, CDR2 SVGEGT. CDR3 nucleotide sequence: TGTGCCAGCGGACAAGACAGCGGGAGACCCCACGAGCAGTACTTC. Protein sequence: CASGQDSGRPHEQYF.

The genes are TRBV4-2 and TRBJ2-1; TRBD2 matches at 10 bases. The junction had 6 bases not matched to a gene; V was cut back by 4 bases and J by 3 bases. This CDR3 spans 16 amino acids. The germline CDR1 and CDR2 sequences are LGHNA and YNFKEQ. The CDR3 DNA sequence: TGTGCCAGCAGCCCCCAACTAGCGGGAATCTACAATGAGCAGTTCTTC. Its translation: CASSPQLAGIYNEQFF.

The sample holds a few counts of this clonotype. CDR3: CASSEATGSSYEQYF. The CDR3 coding sequence is TGTGCCAGCAGTGAAGCGACAGGGAGCTCCTACGAGCAGTACTTC. The chain employs TRBV6-1 and TRBJ2-7, with 7 bases lining up with TRBD1. From germline, CDR1 is MNHNS and CDR2 SASEGT. The CDR3 has 15 amino acids. Trimming cost V 0 bases and J 0 bases; bases outside gene matches: 2.

About this clonotype itself: The final CDR3 position lacks the conserved phenylalanine or tryptophan, pointing to a likely read error. No DNA is shown, since the ends of the CDR3 on it are uncertain; the CDR3 is the one TCRdb lists. The V gene is TRBV4-3, the J gene TRBJ2-5. Per germline, CDR1 LGHNA and CDR2 YSLEER. Including both end residues, the CDR3 is 10 amino acids long. The CDR3 is CASRQEKKEG.

This sequence joins TRBV20-1 and TRBJ2-7; 9 positions match TRBD2. Germline lookup yields CDR1 DFQATT and CDR2 SNEGSKA (reference sequence). CDR3 length: 13 amino acids. The V segment lost 4 bases and the J segment 3 bases; nucleotides outside the gene matches: 4. CDR3 coding DNA: TGCAGTGCTAATAGCGGGAGAGGCTACGAGCAGTACTTC. Residues: CSANSGRGYEQYF.

This chain uses TRBV20-1 with TRBJ2-7; TRBD2 matches at 7 bases. Germline V gene lookup returns CDR1 DFQATT and CDR2 SNEGSKA (reference sequence). The CDR3 loop spans 16 amino acids. V lost 1 base and J lost 0; bases outside the gene matches: 9. In DNA form, the CDR3 reads TGCAGTGCTAGAGGGGGAGGGGACTCGATCTCCTACGAGCAGTACTTC. Protein: CSARGGGDSISYEQYF.

This chain joins TRBV6-2 or TRBV6-3 and TRBJ1-4; TRBD1 agrees at 9 bases. The CDR3 totals 14 residues. Looked up from germline, CDR1 is MNHEY and CDR2 is SVGEGT. Unmatched junction bases numbered 3, after V lost 5 bases and J lost 5 bases. The CDR3 is CASSRTGENEKLFF. The CDR3 DNA sequence: TGTGCCAGCAGTCGGACAGGGGAAAATGAAAAACTGTTTTTT.

The chain has TRBV7-6 and TRBJ2-7; D gene uncertain. This CDR3 spans 14 amino acids. V was cut by 4 bases and J by 0 bases, with 10 bases left in between. The germline CDR1 and CDR2 sequences are SGHVS and FNYEAQ. This CDR3 is CASSSVADSYEQYF. In DNA, the CDR3 is TGTGCCAGCAGCTCCGTAGCAGACTCCTACGAGCAGTACTTC.

The chain employs TRBV5-1 and TRBJ2-7, with TRBD1 matching 12 bases. The CDR3 sequence is 14 residues long. Losses at the gene ends were 2 bases for V and 6 bases for J; bases not matched to a gene: 3. From germline, CDR1 is SGHRS and CDR2 YFSETQ. CDR3 bases: TGCGCCAGCAGCTTCCGGGACAGGGGGCGCGAGCAGTACTTC. This codes for CASSFRDRGREQYF. Drawing the rest from reference TRBV5-1 and TRBJ2-7, the complete variable domain is KAGVTQTPRYLIKTRGQQVTLSCSPISGHRSVSWYQQTPGQGLQFLFEYFSETQRNKGNFPGRFSGRQFSNSRSEMNVSTLELGDSALYLCASSFRDRGREQYFGPGTRLTVT.

In its sample, this clonotype is medium-sized. J is TRBJ2-7 and V is TRBV20-1; perhaps TRBD1 as D (5 bases). V lost 0 bases and J lost 6, with 18 bases in between. From germline, CDR1 is DFQATT and CDR2 SNEGSKA (reference sequence). CDR3 length: 15 residues. The CDR3 DNA reads TGCAGTGCTAGAGACCCAGGACAATCTGATACCGAGCAGTACTTC. It encodes CSARDPGQSDTEQYF.

The chain recombines TRBV7-6 with TRBJ2-6; D uncertain. The V end lost 4 bases, the J end lost 4 bases, and 20 bases lay between the germline ends. The CDR3 spans 18 residues. Germline V gene data show CDR1 as SGHVS and CDR2 as FNYEAQ. CDR3 nucleotide sequence: TGTGCCAGCAGCTCCCCAGGACGGGCCATAGGGGGGGCCAACGTCCTGACTTTC. Protein product: CASSSPGRAIGGANVLTF.

CDR3: CASSFDSRANNEQFF. Here the CDR3 DNA reads TGTGCCAGCAGCTTCGACAGCAGGGCGAACAATGAGCAGTTCTTC. V is TRBV7-2 and J is TRBJ2-1, with D possibly TRBD1 on 5 matching bases. V was pared by 3 bases and J by 5 bases, with 14 bases between. Germline CDR1 SGHTA, CDR2 FQGNSA. The CDR3 extends over 15 amino acids.

The chain combines TRBV20-1 with TRBJ2-1; tentative D call: TRBD1 (5 bases). This CDR3 spans 16 amino acids. From germline, CDR1 is DFQATT and CDR2 SNEGSKA (reference sequence). V was clipped by 2 bases and J by 7 bases, with 21 bases between them. The CDR3 DNA follows: TGCAGTGCTAGAAAGATGGGATCTGGGGCCCTGAATGAGCAGTTCTTC. Protein sequence: CSARKMGSGALNEQFF.

This clonotype was detected many times. The chain's CDR3 is CASSQDLDLAAGELFF. In nucleotides, the CDR3 is TGTGCCAGCAGCCAAGATCTCGATCTAGCGGCCGGGGAGCTGTTTTTT. This chain connects TRBV4-2 to TRBJ2-2; 7 nucleotides match TRBD2. V dropped 0 bases and J dropped 6; count of bases not matched to a gene: 7. This CDR3 has 16 amino acids. The germline gives CDR1 LGHNA, CDR2 YNFKEQ.

This chain connects TRBV27 to TRBJ1-5; maybe TRBD1 (5 bases). V dropped 7 bases and J dropped 8 bases, with 12 bases sitting between them. Germline V CDR1 and CDR2: MNHEY, SMNVEV (reference sequence). The CDR3 consists of 12 residues. The CDR3 DNA reads as TGTGCCAGCACCCACCAGGGAGAGCCCCAGCATTTT. Residues: CASTHQGEPQHF.

The chain carries TRBV20-1 and TRBJ1-5; tentatively, D is TRBD1 (5 bases). CDR1 is DFQATT, CDR2 SNEGSKA, per germline (reference sequence). V lost 0 bases, J lost 6 bases, and 18 bases lay in between. This CDR3 comprises 16 residues. CDR3 DNA: TGCAGTGCTAGAGATAGACGGCAGGGTAATAGTCAGCCCCAGCATTTT. It yields the protein CSARDRRQGNSQPQHF.

Comment on this clonotype: This is likely a read error, given that the CDR3 carries no conserved phenylalanine or tryptophan at its end. The CDR3 sequence: CSARGGGDSYEQYG. The DNA of the CDR3 is TGCAGTGCTAGAGGGGGAGGGGACAGCTACGAGCAGTACGGA. The chain combines TRBV20-1 with TRBJ2-7; D could derive from TRBD1 or TRBD2 (7 bases each). The germline V gene encodes CDR1 DFQATT and CDR2 SNEGSKA (reference sequence). Trimming took 1 base from V and 3 from J, leaving 13 bases between them. The CDR3 totals 14 residues.

The gene calls are TRBV6-1 and TRBJ2-3, with 10 nucleotides matching TRBD2. CDR1 is MNHNS and CDR2 is SASEGT in the germline V gene. The V gene end was trimmed by 1 base and the J gene end by 4 bases; junction bases not matched to a gene: 2. The CDR3 is 15 amino acids. The CDR3 DNA sequence: TGTGCCAGCAGTGAAGAAGCGGGGGGGCCAGATACGCAGTATTTT. It codes for CASSEEAGGPDTQYF.

The chain couples TRBV6-5 to TRBJ1-6; 8 bases line up with TRBD1. Germline V gives CDR1 MNHEY, CDR2 SVGAGI. The CDR3 contains 16 residues. The trim removed 6 bases at V and 7 bases at J, leaving 11 bases unmatched. CDR3 amino acids: CASRRRQGSGNSPLHF. CDR3 DNA sequence: TGTGCCAGCAGAAGACGACAGGGGTCGGGGAATTCACCCCTCCACTTT.

The chain has TRBV5-5 and TRBJ2-7; 7 nucleotides align to TRBD2. CDR3 length: 15 amino acids. The J segment lost 0 bases and the V segment lost 3 bases, leaving 6 bases of the junction unmatched. The germline V gene has CDR1 SGHKS and CDR2 YYEKEE (reference sequence). The DNA of the CDR3 is TGTGCCAGCAGCTCACTAGCGAGGAGCTCCTACGAGCAGTACTTC. Protein: CASSSLARSSYEQYF.

J is TRBJ1-4 and V is TRBV6-5; D unclear. Trimming took 0 bases from V and 0 from J, leaving 8 bases between them. This CDR3 region has 16 residues. Germline loops: CDR1 MNHEY, CDR2 SVGAGI. CDR3 coding DNA: TGTGCCAGCAGTTACTCGCGGGATGCAACTAATGAAAAACTGTTTTTT. Translated, it gives CASSYSRDATNEKLFF.